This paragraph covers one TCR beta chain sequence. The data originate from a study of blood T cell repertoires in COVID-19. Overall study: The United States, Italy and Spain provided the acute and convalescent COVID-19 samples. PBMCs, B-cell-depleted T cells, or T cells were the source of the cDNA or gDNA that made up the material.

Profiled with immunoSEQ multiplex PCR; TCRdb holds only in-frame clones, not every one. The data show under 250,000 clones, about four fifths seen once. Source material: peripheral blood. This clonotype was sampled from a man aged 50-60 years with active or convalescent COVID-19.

DNA of the CDR3: TGTGCCAGCAGCCCACATATCACCGGGGAGCTGTTTTTT. This codes for CASSPHITGELFF. V and J are TRBV6-2 or TRBV6-3 and TRBJ2-2; D is uncertain. Trimming stripped 6 bases from V and 4 bases from J, with 9 bases between. The germline V gene has CDR1 MNHEY and CDR2 SVGEGT. This CDR3 has 13 amino acids.